The T cell receptor (beta chain) described here comes from a study of T cells in Graves' hyperthyroidism and ophthalmopathy. Study context: Peripheral blood was secured at the point of initial diagnosis, before any treatment.

TCR beta CDR3 sequences were amplified from RNA transcripts. Primed by the HTBI set, a first-round RT-PCR was run on the TCR CDR3. One entry per CDR3 protein, called by TCRdb with MiXCR from the multiplex PCR reads. The table has approximately 520,000 distinct CDR3 sequences, 20% to 25% seen once. V lost 3 bases and J 2 bases, leaving 19 bases between the germline ends. This CDR3 contains 18 residues. Germline V gene data show CDR1 as MDHEN and CDR2 as SYDVKM. In this sample, this clonotype turned up many times. The clonotype comes from a man younger than 35 with Graves' hyperthyroidism. V gene TRBV28 combines with J gene TRBJ2-2; TRBD1 might be the D (6 bases). Material for sequencing was blood. CDR3 nucleotide sequence: TGTGCCAGCAGTTTCGGGGCCTGGGGGACATCCAACACCGGGGAGCTGTTTTTT. It codes for CASSFGAWGTSNTGELFF.